The present TCR beta chain was sequenced within a study of beta chain features in type 1 diabetes (dated by TCRdb to 2016 to 2019). Looking at the study overall: Mean age, gender distribution, total cell number and subset yield were not different between patients and healthy donors. Across all samples, about 110 million sorted cells were examined, and cell number per subset correlated strongly with RNA yield. The study compared the TCRB repertoires of sorted circulating CD4+ T cell subsets in recently diagnosed type 1 diabetes patients with those in matched healthy donors. Regulatory and stem cell-like memory subsets were obtained from only 8 patients and roughly 8 healthy donors, while naive and central memory subsets were obtained from all 28 donors. General conclusions and limits of the study: Because cDNA was sequenced instead of genomic DNA, highly expressing activated cells could be over-represented, though the groups showed no difference in activation or CD3 levels. Because small numbers of individuals were included in the HLA sub-analyses, any influence of HLA type on TCRB rearrangement was left unresolved. In all four CD4+ subsets, TCRB CDR3 length was moderately but significantly shorter in type 1 diabetes patients. At VDJ recombination sites, type 1 diabetes patients had fewer insertions and more deleted nucleotides, which implies abnormalities in thymic rearrangement. Naive, central memory and regulatory TCRB repertoires appeared to be more similar among patients than among healthy donors. Shorter templates might be favored by PCR, yet because patient and control samples were amplified and corrected together, any such skew would affect both groups equally.

Sequences SEHNR (CDR1) and FQNEAQ (CDR2) are obtained from the germline V gene (reference sequence). Trimming accounts for 4 bases at V and 0 bases at J, while the number of junction bases matched to no gene is 8. The CDR3 sequence holds 17 residues, the cysteine and valine included. The read is trimmed to its CDR3 DNA, 51 bases read in frame from base 1. Each donor gave one peripheral blood draw, averaging approximately 0.12 L, which was collected into heparinised tubes. Using a panel that included CD45RO, CCR7, CD25, CD127, CD95 and CD27, naive, central memory, regulatory and stem cell-like memory CD4+ T cells were sorted on a BD FACSAria II. All sorted populations exceeded 95% purity. PBMCs were isolated right away by Lymphoprep density gradient centrifugation and were stained directly, without culture. Samples were stained and sorted in pairs, with one healthy donor and one patient per experiment, so that batch effects were minimized.

This clone was counted only a few times. The specificity of this receptor is unknown. Nothing much larger sits one base from this clone, and base qualities are not available. All of the isolated RNA was reverse transcribed with the High Capacity cDNA Reverse Transcription Kit, so expressed TCRB transcripts were sequenced. Naive, central memory and regulatory T cell samples underwent deep immunoSEQ sequencing, averaging about 3.57 million total reads per sample. After sorted cells were lysed in RLT buffer, RNA was extracted with DNase-treated RNeasy Micro or Mini kits, with the choice depending on cell number. To prevent cross-contamination, every cell subset was processed on its own, while patient and healthy donor samples were processed together. The immunoSEQ multiplex PCR was used to amplify TCRB sequences from cDNA, yielding 87-bp fragments that span the CDR3 region. Sequencing of the amplicons was performed on the Illumina HiSeq platform. On the study's bioinformatics: Synthetic template baselines were used to correct PCR bias computationally, reads within Hamming distance 2 were collapsed together, and singletons that could not be merged were discarded. Reads were aligned to IMGT to assign V, D and J genes, CDR3 length, and insertions or deletions at six rearrangement sites. Within each subset, clonotype counts were normalized to sorted cell number, and only after that were true diversity and Gini coefficients computed with the tcR R package. The overlap coefficient, calculated on TCRB nucleotide sequences, was used to measure repertoire sharing. Out-of-frame TCRB sequences from naive cells were analyzed to stand in for the pre-selection repertoire. TCRdb holds this immuneACCESS table with in-frame rearrangements only. Some clones are missing; in checked studies, unresolved V genes explain under half, and the rest has no known cause. Clone size and the V and J calls come from that table; the DNA yielded D and trimming. The sample has under 450,000 clones on record, about 14% of them singletons. Around 0.039% of the sample lies in the top ten.

The receptor was derived from a young man in good health. The sequenced sample consisted of naive CD4+ T cells from blood. The cell subset or site label here, explained by the study, means: true naive CD4+ T cells. The receptor chain draws on TRBV7-9 and TRBJ2-7, with 11 junctional bases fitting TRBD2. CDR3 region: CASSSLVLAGGSYEQYV. The base sequence is TGTGCCAGCAGCTCCCTGGTGCTAGCGGGGGGCTCCTACGAGCAGTACGTC.